This T cell receptor beta chain was sequenced in a study of blood T cell repertoires in COVID-19. This clone was detected only once. This study enrolled people aged roughly 18 to 89 from about two dozen US geographic areas. Participants were placed into cohorts based on the clinical history they reported. Within the 2 weeks before study entry, each person in the exposed group met a COVID-19 case. The CDR3 spans 14 residues. Trimming took off 2 bases at V and 5 bases at J, with 9 bases between the two ends. Germline-derived CDR1 and CDR2 are SEHNR and FQNEAQ (reference sequence). TCRdb's copy holds only in-frame clones and misses some; the assay was immunoSEQ multiplex PCR. Here the sample spans around 400,000 clones, 80% to 95% being singletons.

The sample consisted of PBMCs or T cells enriched from blood (not recorded which). The receptor comes from a woman between 40 and 55 years old who had been exposed to COVID-19. The chain employs TRBV7-9 and TRBJ2-2; tentatively, D is TRBD2 (5 bases). The CDR3 is CASSLTGGTGELFF. The CDR3 DNA reads as TGTGCCAGCAGCTTAACGGGCGGGACCGGGGAGCTGTTTTTT.